The clone carrying this T cell receptor (beta chain) was counted at least ten times. Its antigen is unidentified. This entry is derived from a study of T cells in Graves' hyperthyroidism and ophthalmopathy. In the study overall: Peripheral blood was drawn at first diagnosis, prior to all treatment. Study conclusions and caveats: It was a median around 6 months before onset that the model predicted ophthalmopathy.

From RNA transcripts, TCR beta CDR3 regions were amplified. The study used the HTBI primer set for a first-round RT-PCR of the TCR CDR3. Using its own MiXCR run on the multiplex PCR reads, TCRdb lists one record per CDR3 protein. The table includes some 570,000 distinct CDR3 sequences, 14% detected once. Uncontrolled infections, other autoimmune diseases, pregnancy or lactation led to exclusion of patients. CDR3 size: 17 residues. Trimming removed 0 bases from V and 2 bases from J, with 15 bases in between. CDR1 is KGHSH and CDR2 is LQKENI in the germline V gene. Sequencing was done on a sample of blood. The chain is built from TRBV18 and TRBJ2-3; weak D call: TRBD1 (6 bases). The clonotype comes from a woman under 30 with Graves' ophthalmopathy. CDR3 in DNA: TGTGCCAGCTCACCACCCAACTGGGACATACTCACAGATACGCAGTATTTT. Protein product: CASSPPNWDILTDTQYF.